The entry that follows covers one T cell receptor (beta chain) sequence. What antigen it recognizes has not been identified. A read error may produce the germline difference seen at one junction end. The trial excluded patients who had a history of autoimmune disease or were on systemic immunosuppression. Peripheral blood for TCR sequencing was collected from all dose cohorts at baseline, on cycle 4 day 1, and on cycle 7 day 1. The samples were drawn from a first-in-human, open-label, multicenter phase I dose-escalation trial of ivuxolimab. Adults with locally advanced or metastatic melanoma, renal cell carcinoma, hepatocellular carcinoma or head and neck squamous cell carcinoma were enrolled in the trial. Before TCR sequencing, CD4+ T cells and CD8+ T cells from peripheral blood were sorted into separate populations. Genomic DNA was extracted from sorted cells for sequencing of the TCRbeta CDR3 region. The immunoSEQ Assay was used to sequence the TCRbeta CDR3 regions. TCRdb re-hosts the immuneACCESS table, in-frame sequences only. Its copies lack some clones; in the studies checked, an unresolved V gene accounts for under half of them, and the cause for the rest is not known. The sample table shows over 70,000 clones, and around 86% are seen once. The ten biggest clones cover just under 2% of the sample.

This sample was included in a study of OX40 agonist ivuxolimab in advanced cancers. About the investigation overall: Ivuxolimab, which targeted the costimulatory receptor OX40 (CD134), was an agonistic, fully human IgG2 monoclonal antibody. Intravenous ivuxolimab was administered to patients every 2 weeks at six dose levels: 0.01, 0.1, 0.3, 1.5, 3 and 10 mg/kg. Of the roughly 51 dose-escalation patients, hepatocellular carcinoma was present in 19, melanoma in around 15, renal cell carcinoma in 9 and head and neck cancer in 9. A male proportion of around 83% and a mean age of around 60 years, ranging from about 23 to 90, were recorded for the dose-escalation cohort. Patients were allowed to have had prior anti-PD-1, anti-PD-L1 or anti-CTLA-4 therapy, and 40% to 45% of the dose-escalation patients had been treated with checkpoint inhibitors. Partial responses were achieved by three dose-escalation patients, of whom one had hepatocellular carcinoma and two had cutaneous melanoma. Peripheral TCRbeta sequencing was intended to test whether TCR sequence diversity was altered and clonal T-cell expansion was caused by ivuxolimab. The paper reports the monotherapy dose-escalation portion (N = 52 patients) of the phase I ivuxolimab trial.

CDR1 is given as SEHNR and CDR2 as FQNEAQ, both from the germline V gene (reference sequence). The CDR3 contains 11 residues, cysteine and phenylalanine counted. The DNA shown is the 33-base CDR3, in frame from base 1. The full study reports these points: After ivuxolimab, more expanded clones were found on average in CD8+ T cells than in CD4+ T cells. The antigen specificity of the clonally expanded peripheral T cells was not determined. Partial responders in the 0.1-3.0 mg/kg groups had among the lowest normalized peripheral clonal expansion, especially among CD8+ T cells. Low levels of normalized T-cell clonal expansion were also seen in some patients who did not respond. Clonal expansion of both CD4+ and CD8+ blood T cells was observed from baseline to week 6 at doses 0.1 to 3.0 mg/kg.

The sequenced sample was CD4+ or CD8+ T cells sorted from blood, obtained in a trial of the OX40 agonist ivuxolimab. The receptor comes from an adult with an advanced solid tumor such as melanoma, head and neck, liver or kidney cancer. Rearrangement joined TRBV7-9 to TRBJ1-1; there is no confident call for the D gene. The sequenced DNA: TGTGCCAGCAGTCTGAAAACTGAAGCTTTCTTT. Translated, this gives CASSLKTEAFF.